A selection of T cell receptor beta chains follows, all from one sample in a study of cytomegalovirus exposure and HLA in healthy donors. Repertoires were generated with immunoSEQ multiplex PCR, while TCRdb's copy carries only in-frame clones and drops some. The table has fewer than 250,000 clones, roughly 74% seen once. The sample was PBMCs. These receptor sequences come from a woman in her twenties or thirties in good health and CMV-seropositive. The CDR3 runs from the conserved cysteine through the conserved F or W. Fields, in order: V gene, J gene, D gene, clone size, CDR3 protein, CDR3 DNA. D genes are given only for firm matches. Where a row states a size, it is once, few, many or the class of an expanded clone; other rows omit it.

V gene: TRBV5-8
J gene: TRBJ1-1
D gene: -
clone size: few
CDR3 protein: CASSLGARRNTEAFF
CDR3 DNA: TGTGCCAGCAGCTTGGGTGCTAGACGGAACACTGAAGCTTTCTTT

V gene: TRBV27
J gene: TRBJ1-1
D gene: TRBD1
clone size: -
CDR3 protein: CASSAGQGMEAFF
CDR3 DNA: TGTGCCAGCAGTGCGGGACAGGGGATGGAAGCTTTCTTT

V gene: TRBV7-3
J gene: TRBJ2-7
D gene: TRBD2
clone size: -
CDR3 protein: CASSNSSGGLRNEQYF
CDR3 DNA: TGTGCCAGCAGCAACTCTAGCGGGGGGCTGCGAAACGAGCAGTACTTC

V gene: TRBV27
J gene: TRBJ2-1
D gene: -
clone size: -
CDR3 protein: CASRGVGNEQFF
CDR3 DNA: TGTGCCAGCAGAGGGGTTGGAAATGAGCAGTTCTTC

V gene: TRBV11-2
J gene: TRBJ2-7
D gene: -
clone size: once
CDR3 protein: CASSSPSGGEQYF
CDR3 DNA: TGTGCCAGCAGCTCCCCGTCCGGGGGCGAGCAGTACTTC

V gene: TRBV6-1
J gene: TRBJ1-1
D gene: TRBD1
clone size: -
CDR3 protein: CASGQAEAFF
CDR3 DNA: TGTGCCAGCGGACAGGCTGAAGCTTTCTTT

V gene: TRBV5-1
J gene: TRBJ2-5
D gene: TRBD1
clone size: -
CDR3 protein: CASSSGQGAGEAQYF
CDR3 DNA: TGCGCCAGCAGCTCGGGACAGGGGGCGGGGGAGGCCCAGTACTTC

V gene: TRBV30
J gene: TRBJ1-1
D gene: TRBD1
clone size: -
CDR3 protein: CAGTGNTEAFF
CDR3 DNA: TGTGCCGGGACAGGGAACACTGAAGCTTTCTTT

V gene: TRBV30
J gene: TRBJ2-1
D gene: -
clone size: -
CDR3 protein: CAWRDGSYNEQFF
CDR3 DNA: TGTGCCTGGCGGGATGGATCCTACAATGAGCAGTTCTTC

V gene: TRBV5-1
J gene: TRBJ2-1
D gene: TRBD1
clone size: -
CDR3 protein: CASSTAQLDRGQTSEQFF
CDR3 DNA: TGCGCCAGCAGCACGGCCCAATTAGACAGGGGGCAAACCTCTGAGCAGTTCTTC

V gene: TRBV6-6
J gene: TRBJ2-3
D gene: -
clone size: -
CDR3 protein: CASTRTGGTDTQYF
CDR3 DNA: TGTGCCAGCACCCGTACGGGGGGCACAGATACGCAGTATTTT

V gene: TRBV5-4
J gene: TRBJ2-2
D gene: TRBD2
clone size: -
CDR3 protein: CASSPPSGGSLGELFF
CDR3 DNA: TGTGCCAGCAGCCCTCCTAGCGGGGGTTCCCTCGGGGAGCTGTTTTTT

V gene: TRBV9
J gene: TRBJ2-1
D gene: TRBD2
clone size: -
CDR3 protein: CASSVSGRGIDEQFF
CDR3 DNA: TGTGCCAGCAGCGTAAGCGGGAGGGGGATCGATGAGCAGTTCTTC

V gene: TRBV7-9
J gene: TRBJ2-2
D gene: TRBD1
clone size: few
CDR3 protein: CASSAGTGVAGELFF
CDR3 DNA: TGTGCCAGCAGCGCCGGGACAGGGGTTGCCGGGGAGCTGTTTTTT

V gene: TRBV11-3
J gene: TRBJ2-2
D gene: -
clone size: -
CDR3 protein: CASSKRVADTGELFF
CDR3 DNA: TGTGCCAGCAGCAAGAGGGTGGCGGACACCGGGGAGCTGTTTTTT

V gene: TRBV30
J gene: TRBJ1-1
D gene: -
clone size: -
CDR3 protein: CAWSRGGNTEAFF
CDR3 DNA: TGTGCCTGGTCCCGAGGTGGGAACACTGAAGCTTTCTTT

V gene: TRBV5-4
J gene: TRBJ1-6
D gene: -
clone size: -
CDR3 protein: CASSPGGVNNSPLHF
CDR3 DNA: TGTGCCAGCAGCCCTGGGGGGGTAAATAATTCACCCCTCCACTTT

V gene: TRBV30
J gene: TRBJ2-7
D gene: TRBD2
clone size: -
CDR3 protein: CAWTMGLGVAYEQYF
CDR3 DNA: TGTGCCTGGACCATGGGACTAGGTGTGGCCTACGAGCAGTACTTC

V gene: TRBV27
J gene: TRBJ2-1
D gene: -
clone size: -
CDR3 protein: CASSPQGTHHEQFF
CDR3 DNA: TGTGCCAGCAGTCCTCAGGGGACGCACCATGAGCAGTTCTTC

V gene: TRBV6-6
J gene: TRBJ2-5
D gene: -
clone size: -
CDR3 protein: CASSRDTQETQYF
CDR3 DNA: TGTGCCAGCAGTCGGGACACCCAAGAGACCCAGTACTTC

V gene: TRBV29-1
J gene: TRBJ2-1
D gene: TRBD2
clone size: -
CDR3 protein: CSAATGLAGGDFDEQFF
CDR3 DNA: TGCAGCGCCGCGACGGGACTAGCGGGAGGGGACTTCGATGAGCAGTTCTTC

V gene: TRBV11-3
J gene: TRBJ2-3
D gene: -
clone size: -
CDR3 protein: CASSFVGTDTQYF
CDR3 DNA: TGTGCCAGCAGCTTCGTCGGGACAGATACGCAGTATTTT

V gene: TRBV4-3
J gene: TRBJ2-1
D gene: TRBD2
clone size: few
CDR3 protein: CASSQGREGYNEQFF
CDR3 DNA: TGCGCCAGCAGCCAAGGGAGGGAGGGGTACAATGAGCAGTTCTTC

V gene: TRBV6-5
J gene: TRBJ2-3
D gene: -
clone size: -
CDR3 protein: CASSYSRRSNTDTQYF
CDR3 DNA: TGTGCCAGCAGTTACTCTAGGCGGTCTAACACAGATACGCAGTATTTT

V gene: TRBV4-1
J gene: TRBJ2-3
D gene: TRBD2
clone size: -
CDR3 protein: CASSPSGRGLSTDTQYF
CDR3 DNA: TGCGCCAGCAGCCCTAGCGGGAGGGGTTTGAGCACAGATACGCAGTATTTT

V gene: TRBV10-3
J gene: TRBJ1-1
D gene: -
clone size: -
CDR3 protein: CAISESGGTEAFF
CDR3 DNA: TGTGCCATCAGTGAGTCAGGGGGAACTGAAGCTTTCTTT

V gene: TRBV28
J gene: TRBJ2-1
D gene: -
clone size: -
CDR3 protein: CASSSLQGYNEQFF
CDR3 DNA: TGTGCCAGCAGTTCACTACAGGGATACAATGAGCAGTTCTTC

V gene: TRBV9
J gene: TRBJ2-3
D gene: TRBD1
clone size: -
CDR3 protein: CASSVDPTGGVADTQYF
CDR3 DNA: TGTGCCAGCAGCGTAGACCCGACAGGGGGCGTCGCAGATACGCAGTATTTT

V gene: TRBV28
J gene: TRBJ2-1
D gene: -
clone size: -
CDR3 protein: CASSSPAGQFF
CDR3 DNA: TGTGCCAGCAGTTCGCCCGCCGGGCAGTTCTTC

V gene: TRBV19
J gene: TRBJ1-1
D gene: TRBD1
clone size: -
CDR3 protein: CASRDRANTEAFF
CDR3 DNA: TGTGCCAGCCGGGACAGGGCGAACACTGAAGCTTTCTTT

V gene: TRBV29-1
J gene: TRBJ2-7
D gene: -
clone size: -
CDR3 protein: CSVSSSYEQYF
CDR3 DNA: TGCAGCGTTTCCAGTTCCTACGAGCAGTACTTC

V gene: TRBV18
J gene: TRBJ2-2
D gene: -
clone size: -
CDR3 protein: CASSPRLAGTGELFF
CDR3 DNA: TGTGCCAGCTCACCACGACTGGCGGGAACCGGGGAGCTGTTTTTT

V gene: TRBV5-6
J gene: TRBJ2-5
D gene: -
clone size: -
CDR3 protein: CASSSQKTQYF
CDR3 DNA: TGTGCCAGCAGCTCCCAGAAGACCCAGTACTTC

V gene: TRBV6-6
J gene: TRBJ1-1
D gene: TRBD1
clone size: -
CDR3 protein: CASRDRLDTEAFF
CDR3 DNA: TGTGCCAGCAGGGACAGGCTCGACACTGAAGCTTTCTTT

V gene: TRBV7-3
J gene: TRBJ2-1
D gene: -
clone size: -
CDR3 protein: CASSSGMSNEQFF
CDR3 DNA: TGTGCCAGCAGCTCCGGGATGTCCAATGAGCAGTTCTTC

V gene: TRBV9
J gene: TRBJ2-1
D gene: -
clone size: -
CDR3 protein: CASSARQADNEQFF
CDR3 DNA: TGTGCCAGCAGCGCCCGACAGGCGGACAATGAGCAGTTCTTC

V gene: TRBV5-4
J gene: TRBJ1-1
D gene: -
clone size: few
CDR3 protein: CASSPPGTIANTEAFF
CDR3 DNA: TGTGCCAGCAGCCCCCCCGGGACAATCGCCAACACTGAAGCTTTCTTT